A selection of T cell receptor beta chains follows, all from one sample in a study of cytomegalovirus exposure and HLA in healthy donors. TCRdb's copy holds only in-frame clones and misses some; the assay was immunoSEQ multiplex PCR. This table has fewer than 80,000 clones, 65% to 75% appearing once. Sequenced sample: PBMCs. These receptors all come from a woman under 40 in good health and CMV-seronegative. The CDR3 runs from the conserved cysteine through the conserved F or W. A D gene is named only where the DNA matches it firmly. Some rows have no size entry. The others give once, few or many, or a class for an expanded clone.

V gene: TRBV29-1
clone size: NA
J gene: TRBJ2-1
D gene: TRBD2
CDR3 DNA: TGCAGCGTTGAGGGTGCAGGGGCGGGAGGAACCTACAATGAGCAGTTCTTC
CDR3 protein: CSVEGAGAGGTYNEQFF

V gene: TRBV30
clone size: NA
J gene: TRBJ1-4
D gene: NA
CDR3 DNA: TGTGCCTGGAGTGTTGGTGGGGGGAATGAAAAACTGTTTTTT
CDR3 protein: CAWSVGGGNEKLFF

V gene: TRBV4-1
clone size: NA
J gene: TRBJ2-5
D gene: NA
CDR3 DNA: TGCGCCAGCAGCCAACAGGCCCCCCAAGAGACCCAGTACTTC
CDR3 protein: CASSQQAPQETQYF

V gene: TRBV7-2
clone size: NA
J gene: TRBJ1-3
D gene: NA
CDR3 DNA: TGTGCCAGCAGCTTAGCGGCCCAGGCTGGAAACACCATATATTTT
CDR3 protein: CASSLAAQAGNTIYF

V gene: TRBV28
clone size: once
J gene: TRBJ2-5
D gene: TRBD2
CDR3 DNA: TGTGCCAGCAGTTTAGTACTAGCGGGGGAGACCCAGTACTTC
CDR3 protein: CASSLVLAGETQYF

V gene: TRBV15
clone size: NA
J gene: TRBJ1-1
D gene: NA
CDR3 DNA: TGCGCCACCAGCAGGAGGGAAGCTTTCTTT
CDR3 protein: CATSRREAFF

V gene: TRBV11-2
clone size: NA
J gene: TRBJ1-3
D gene: TRBD1
CDR3 DNA: TGTGCCAGCAGCTTAAGGGGGCAGGCCGGAAACACCATATATTTT
CDR3 protein: CASSLRGQAGNTIYF

V gene: TRBV5-1
clone size: NA
J gene: TRBJ2-3
D gene: TRBD2
CDR3 DNA: TGCGCCAGCAGCCCAAGACTAGCGGGAGGGGTTATGACAGATACGCAGTATTTT
CDR3 protein: CASSPRLAGGVMTDTQYF

V gene: TRBV19
clone size: NA
J gene: TRBJ1-4
D gene: NA
CDR3 DNA: TGTGCCACCTACGACGCCGGGACTGCACGCAATGAAAAACTGTTTTTT
CDR3 protein: CATYDAGTARNEKLFF

V gene: TRBV5-4
clone size: NA
J gene: TRBJ2-2
D gene: NA
CDR3 DNA: TGTGCCAGCAGCTTGGCCCTGGGGCAAAGCGGGGAGCTGTTTTTT
CDR3 protein: CASSLALGQSGELFF

V gene: TRBV29-1
clone size: NA
J gene: TRBJ2-2
D gene: NA
CDR3 DNA: TGCAGCGTTGGGGGCCCGAACACCGGGGAGCTGTTTTTT
CDR3 protein: CSVGGPNTGELFF

V gene: TRBV27
clone size: NA
J gene: TRBJ2-5
D gene: TRBD1
CDR3 DNA: TGTGCCAGCGGGGGACAGGGGCTTCAAGAGACCCAGTACTTC
CDR3 protein: CASGGQGLQETQYF

V gene: TRBV5-4
clone size: NA
J gene: TRBJ2-1
D gene: TRBD2
CDR3 DNA: TGTGCCAGCAGCCCGTACCTGGGGCGGGAGGCCCGACATGAGCAGTTCTTC
CDR3 protein: CASSPYLGREARHEQFF

V gene: TRBV6-1
clone size: NA
J gene: TRBJ1-5
D gene: NA
CDR3 DNA: TGTGCCAGCAGTGATGGGGGCCGCAATCAGCCCCAGCATTTT
CDR3 protein: CASSDGGRNQPQHF

V gene: TRBV11-2
clone size: NA
J gene: TRBJ2-7
D gene: TRBD1
CDR3 DNA: TGTGCCAGCAGCTCCTACAGGGGGCAAGGCTCCTACGAGCAGTACTTC
CDR3 protein: CASSSYRGQGSYEQYF

V gene: TRBV5-1
clone size: NA
J gene: TRBJ2-7
D gene: NA
CDR3 DNA: TGCGCCAGCAGCTTACAGGGATCCTGGGGCTACGAGCAGTACTTC
CDR3 protein: CASSLQGSWGYEQYF

V gene: TRBV7-6
clone size: once
J gene: TRBJ2-1
D gene: NA
CDR3 DNA: TGTGCCAGCAGCTATCAGAATGAGCAGTTCTTC
CDR3 protein: CASSYQNEQFF

V gene: TRBV30
clone size: NA
J gene: TRBJ1-4
D gene: NA
CDR3 DNA: TGTGCCTGGAACGGTAACAGACAGCTTAATGAAAAACTGTTTTTT
CDR3 protein: CAWNGNRQLNEKLFF

V gene: TRBV6-1
clone size: NA
J gene: TRBJ2-7
D gene: TRBD2
CDR3 DNA: TGTGCCAGCAGTGAACGGCGGGAGGGCCGCTACGAGCAGTACTTC
CDR3 protein: CASSERREGRYEQYF

V gene: TRBV5-1
clone size: NA
J gene: TRBJ1-4
D gene: NA
CDR3 DNA: TGCGCCAGCAGCCGGGAGGCAGGGGATGAAAAACTGTTTTTT
CDR3 protein: CASSREAGDEKLFF

V gene: TRBV7-8
clone size: NA
J gene: TRBJ2-3
D gene: TRBD2
CDR3 DNA: TGTGCCAGCAGCTCGACTAGCGGGAGATCGTCAGATACGCAGTATTTT
CDR3 protein: CASSSTSGRSSDTQYF

V gene: TRBV19
clone size: large
J gene: TRBJ1-2
D gene: NA
CDR3 DNA: TGTGCCAGTAGTATAGCAGGGGCGGCCTACGGCTACACCTTC
CDR3 protein: CASSIAGAAYGYTF

V gene: TRBV5-1
clone size: NA
J gene: TRBJ2-3
D gene: NA
CDR3 DNA: TGCGCCAGCAGCTTGGCCGGCGGTACGCAGTATTTT
CDR3 protein: CASSLAGGTQYF

V gene: TRBV19
clone size: few
J gene: TRBJ1-1
D gene: NA
CDR3 DNA: TGTGCCAGTAGTATATACTTGAGACAGAACACTGAAGCTTTCTTT
CDR3 protein: CASSIYLRQNTEAFF

V gene: TRBV5-1
clone size: NA
J gene: TRBJ1-2
D gene: NA
CDR3 DNA: TGCGCCAGCAGCCCGGGGGGGGATGGCTACACCTTC
CDR3 protein: CASSPGGDGYTF

V gene: TRBV10-3
clone size: NA
J gene: TRBJ2-7
D gene: TRBD2
CDR3 DNA: TGTGCCATCAGTGATAGTTCTAGCGGGAGGGCCGGCGAGCAGTACTTC
CDR3 protein: CAISDSSSGRAGEQYF

V gene: TRBV7-8
clone size: NA
J gene: TRBJ2-3
D gene: TRBD1
CDR3 DNA: TGTGCCAGCAGCTCCCGGGACAGGCTAGCCACAGATACGCAGTATTTT
CDR3 protein: CASSSRDRLATDTQYF

V gene: TRBV21-1
clone size: NA
J gene: TRBJ1-1
D gene: NA
CDR3 DNA: TGTGCCAGCAGCAAAAACCTACGACAGCGAACCTTT
CDR3 protein: CASSKNLRQRTF

V gene: TRBV7-6
clone size: NA
J gene: TRBJ1-6
D gene: TRBD1
CDR3 DNA: TGTGCCAGCAGCTTGAGACAGGGCATCATTAATTCACCCCTCCACTTT
CDR3 protein: CASSLRQGIINSPLHF

V gene: TRBV5-6
clone size: NA
J gene: TRBJ2-3
D gene: NA
CDR3 DNA: TGTGCCAGCAGCTCGGGACTTGACACAGATACGCAGTATTTT
CDR3 protein: CASSSGLDTDTQYF

V gene: TRBV30
clone size: once
J gene: TRBJ1-1
D gene: NA
CDR3 DNA: TGTGCCTGGAGCCCTTGGGGGCTTATGGGTGAAGCTTTCTTT
CDR3 protein: CAWSPWGLMGEAFF

V gene: TRBV28
clone size: NA
J gene: TRBJ1-5
D gene: TRBD1
CDR3 DNA: TGTGCCAGCAGTCCGGGGGACAGCCGGGGTGAGCAGCCCCAGCATTTT
CDR3 protein: CASSPGDSRGEQPQHF

V gene: TRBV10-1
clone size: NA
J gene: TRBJ2-5
D gene: TRBD1
CDR3 DNA: TGCGCCAGCAGTGAGAACAGGGGGAAAGAGACCCAGTACTTC
CDR3 protein: CASSENRGKETQYF

V gene: TRBV5-1
clone size: few
J gene: TRBJ2-7
D gene: TRBD2
CDR3 DNA: TGCGCCAGCAGTTTAGCGGGAGGGCCGAGGGAGCAGTACTTC
CDR3 protein: CASSLAGGPREQYF

V gene: TRBV19
clone size: NA
J gene: TRBJ2-1
D gene: NA
CDR3 DNA: TGTGCCAGTAGTGTTCCAGGAAGGGGGAATTATGAGCAGTTCTTC
CDR3 protein: CASSVPGRGNYEQFF

V gene: TRBV5-6
clone size: NA
J gene: TRBJ2-1
D gene: TRBD2
CDR3 DNA: TGTGCCAGCAGCTTATACACTAGCGGGAGGGACTACAATGAGCAGTTCTTC
CDR3 protein: CASSLYTSGRDYNEQFF

V gene: TRBV18
clone size: NA
J gene: TRBJ2-7
D gene: NA
CDR3 DNA: TGTGCCAGCTCAGGGGTGAGGGACACTTCTTCCTACGAGCAGTACTTC
CDR3 protein: CASSGVRDTSSYEQYF

V gene: TRBV28
clone size: NA
J gene: TRBJ1-1
D gene: NA
CDR3 DNA: TGTGCCAGCAGCCCCGTTATGAGTCGAACGGAAGCTTTCTTT
CDR3 protein: CASSPVMSRTEAFF

V gene: TRBV4-2
clone size: NA
J gene: TRBJ1-1
D gene: TRBD1
CDR3 DNA: TGTGCCAGCAGCCAGGCCGGGACAGTGAGGAACACTGAAGCTTTCTTT
CDR3 protein: CASSQAGTVRNTEAFF

V gene: TRBV18
clone size: NA
J gene: TRBJ2-3
D gene: NA
CDR3 DNA: TGTGCCAGCTCAGGGGCAGGCACAGATACGCAGTATTTT
CDR3 protein: CASSGAGTDTQYF

V gene: TRBV19
clone size: NA
J gene: TRBJ1-1
D gene: TRBD1
CDR3 DNA: TGTGCCTCCCCCGAAGGGGGCGCTGTGTTGGTCACTGAAGCTTTCTTT
CDR3 protein: CASPEGGAVLVTEAFF

V gene: TRBV6-1
clone size: NA
J gene: TRBJ2-2
D gene: NA
CDR3 DNA: TGTGCCAGCAGTGAAAACTGGGTAGAGGCCGGGGAGCTGTTTTTT
CDR3 protein: CASSENWVEAGELFF

V gene: TRBV5-5
clone size: NA
J gene: TRBJ1-5
D gene: NA
CDR3 DNA: TGTGCCAGCAGCTTCGATCAGGACAATCAGCCCCAGCATTTT
CDR3 protein: CASSFDQDNQPQHF

V gene: TRBV5-4
clone size: NA
J gene: TRBJ2-3
D gene: TRBD2
CDR3 DNA: TGTGCCAGCAGCTCCGGGACTAGCGGGAGGGGACTCGGCACAGATACGCAGTATTTT
CDR3 protein: CASSSGTSGRGLGTDTQYF

V gene: TRBV18
clone size: NA
J gene: TRBJ2-5
D gene: NA
CDR3 DNA: TGTGCCAGCTCATTTTACGGTATACAAGAGACCCAGTACTTC
CDR3 protein: CASSFYGIQETQYF

V gene: TRBV27
clone size: NA
J gene: TRBJ1-1
D gene: NA
CDR3 DNA: TGTGCCAGCAGTTTGGAGGGATGGAACACTGAAGCTTTCTTT
CDR3 protein: CASSLEGWNTEAFF